This TCR beta chain came from a study of T cells after yellow fever vaccination. The overall study: The authors prepared low-cell-number fractions using SMART-Seq v4 Ultra Low Input.

General study points: The secondary response was weaker, and its peak arrived faster, on day 5 versus 15. Reappearance after the booster was observed for most primary-vaccination clones (roughly 97% CD4, over 70% CD8).

TCRdb used MiXCR to reprocess the 5' RACE reads, holding one entry per CDR3 protein. The sample holds a few hundred thousand distinct CDR3 sequences, approximately 3.3% seen once. Trimming took off 8 bases at V and 4 bases at J, with 10 bases between the two ends. The CDR3 is 13 amino acids. Germline V gene sequence: CDR1 SGHRS, CDR2 YFSETQ. Ten or more counts support this clonotype. Antigen specificity is unknown. Specimen: CD4+ T cells sorted from PBMCs, collected 10 days after the yellow fever booster vaccination. This clonotype was sampled from a man between 18 and 35 years old who received the YFV17D yellow fever vaccine. The rearrangement joins TRBV5-1 to TRBJ2-6; D may be TRBD2 (6 bases). The CDR3 loop reads CASNGGGANVLTF. Written as DNA, the CDR3 is TGCGCCAGTAACGGGGGAGGGGCCAACGTCCTGACTTTC. The entire variable domain, with the rest obtained from reference TRBV5-1 and TRBJ2-6, is as follows: KAGVTQTPRYLIKTRGQQVTLSCSPISGHRSVSWYQQTPGQGLQFLFEYFSETQRNKGNFPGRFSGRQFSNSRSEMNVSTLELGDSALYLCASNGGGANVLTFGAGSRLTVL.